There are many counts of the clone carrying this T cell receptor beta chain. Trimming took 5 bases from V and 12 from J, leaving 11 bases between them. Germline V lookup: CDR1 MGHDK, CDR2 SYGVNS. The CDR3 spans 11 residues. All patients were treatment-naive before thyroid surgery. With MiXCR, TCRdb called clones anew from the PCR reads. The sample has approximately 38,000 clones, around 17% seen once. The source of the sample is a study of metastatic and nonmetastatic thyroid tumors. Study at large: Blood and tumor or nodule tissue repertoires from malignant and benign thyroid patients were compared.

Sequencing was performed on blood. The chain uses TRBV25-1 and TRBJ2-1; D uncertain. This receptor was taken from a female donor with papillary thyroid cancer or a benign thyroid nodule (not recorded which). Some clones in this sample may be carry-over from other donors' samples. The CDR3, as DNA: TGTGCCAGCAGTAATGTCTGGGGGCAGTTCTTC. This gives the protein CASSNVWGQFF.